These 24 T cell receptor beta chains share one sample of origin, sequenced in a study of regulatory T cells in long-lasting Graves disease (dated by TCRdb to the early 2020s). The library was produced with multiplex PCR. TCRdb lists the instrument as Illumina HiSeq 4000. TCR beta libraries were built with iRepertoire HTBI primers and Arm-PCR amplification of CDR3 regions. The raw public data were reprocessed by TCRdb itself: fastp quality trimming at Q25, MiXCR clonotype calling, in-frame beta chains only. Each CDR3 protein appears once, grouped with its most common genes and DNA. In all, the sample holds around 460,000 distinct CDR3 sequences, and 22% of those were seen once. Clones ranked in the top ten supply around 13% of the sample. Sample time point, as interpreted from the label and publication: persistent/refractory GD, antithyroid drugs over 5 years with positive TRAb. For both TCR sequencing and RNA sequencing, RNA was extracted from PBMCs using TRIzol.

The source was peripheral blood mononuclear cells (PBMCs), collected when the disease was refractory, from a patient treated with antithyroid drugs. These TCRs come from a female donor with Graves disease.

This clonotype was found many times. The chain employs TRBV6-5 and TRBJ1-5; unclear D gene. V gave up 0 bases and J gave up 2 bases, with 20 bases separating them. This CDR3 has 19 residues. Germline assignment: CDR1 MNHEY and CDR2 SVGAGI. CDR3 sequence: CASSYSFDERAWGNQPQHF. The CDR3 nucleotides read TGTGCCAGCAGTTACTCTTTTGATGAGCGGGCATGGGGCAATCAGCCCCAGCATTTT.

CDR3 protein: CASSSILGGPVEQYF. The CDR3 region has the DNA TGTGCCAGCAGCTCTATACTGGGGGGGCCGGTGGAGCAGTACTTC. This chain joins TRBV7-9 and TRBJ2-7; tentatively, D is TRBD2 (7 bases). Germline V gene data show CDR1 as SEHNR and CDR2 as FQNEAQ (reference sequence). This CDR3 spans 15 amino acids. The V gene lost 4 bases and the J gene lost 7 bases, with 20 bases spanning the gap.

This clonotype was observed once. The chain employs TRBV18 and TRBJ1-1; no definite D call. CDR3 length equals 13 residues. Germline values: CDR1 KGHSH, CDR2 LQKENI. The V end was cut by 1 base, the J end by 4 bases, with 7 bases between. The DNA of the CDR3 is TGTGCCAGCTCACCACTGGATTCCACTGAAGCTTTCTTT. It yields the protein CASSPLDSTEAFF.

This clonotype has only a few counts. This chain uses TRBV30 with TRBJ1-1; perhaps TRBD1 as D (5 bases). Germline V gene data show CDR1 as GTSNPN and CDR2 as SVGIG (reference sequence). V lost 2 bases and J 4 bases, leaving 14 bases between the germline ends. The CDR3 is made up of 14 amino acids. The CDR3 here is CAWSPFGGSTEAFF. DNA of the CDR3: TGTGCCTGGAGTCCCTTTGGGGGGAGCACTGAAGCTTTCTTT.

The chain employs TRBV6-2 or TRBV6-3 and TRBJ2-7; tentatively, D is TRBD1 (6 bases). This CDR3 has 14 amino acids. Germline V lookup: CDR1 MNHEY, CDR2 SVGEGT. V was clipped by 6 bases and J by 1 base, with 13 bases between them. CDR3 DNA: TGTGCCAGCAGCTCCATCGACAGGTCCTACGAGCAGTACTTC. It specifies CASSSIDRSYEQYF.

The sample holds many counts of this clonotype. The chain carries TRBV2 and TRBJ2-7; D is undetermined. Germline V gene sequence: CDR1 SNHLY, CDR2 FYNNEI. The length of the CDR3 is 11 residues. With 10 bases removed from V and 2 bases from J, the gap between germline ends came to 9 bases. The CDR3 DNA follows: TGTGCCACCGCCCTTACCTACGAGCAGTACTTC. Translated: CATALTYEQYF.

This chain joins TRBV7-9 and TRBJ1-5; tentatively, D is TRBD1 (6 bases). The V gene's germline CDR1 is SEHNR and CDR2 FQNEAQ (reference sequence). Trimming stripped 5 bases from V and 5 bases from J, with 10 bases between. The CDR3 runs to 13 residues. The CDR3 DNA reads TGTGCCAGCAGCCGGACAGAGGATCAGCCCCAGCATTTT. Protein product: CASSRTEDQPQHF.

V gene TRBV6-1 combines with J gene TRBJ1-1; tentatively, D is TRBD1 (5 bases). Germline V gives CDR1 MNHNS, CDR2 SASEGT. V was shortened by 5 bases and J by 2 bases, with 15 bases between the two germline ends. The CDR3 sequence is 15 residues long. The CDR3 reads CASSNRVQGNTEAFF. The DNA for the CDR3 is TGTGCCAGCAGTAACCGGGTCCAGGGAAACACTGAAGCTTTCTTT.

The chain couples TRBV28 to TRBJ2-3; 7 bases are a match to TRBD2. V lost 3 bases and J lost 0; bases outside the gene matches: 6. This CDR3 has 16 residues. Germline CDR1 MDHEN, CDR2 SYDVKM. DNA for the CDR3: TGTGCCAGCAGTTTCCAAGCGGGGACTAGCACAGATACGCAGTATTTT. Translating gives CASSFQAGTSTDTQYF.

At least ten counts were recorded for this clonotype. DNA of the CDR3: TGTGCCAGCAGCTTAGTTAAGGGATTCTACGAGCAGTACTTC. Protein product: CASSLVKGFYEQYF. This chain links TRBV11-2 with TRBJ2-7; D gene uncertain. This CDR3 comprises 14 residues. Deletions cut 1 base from V and 3 bases from J, with 10 bases between. Germline CDR1 and CDR2: SGHAT and FQNNGV.

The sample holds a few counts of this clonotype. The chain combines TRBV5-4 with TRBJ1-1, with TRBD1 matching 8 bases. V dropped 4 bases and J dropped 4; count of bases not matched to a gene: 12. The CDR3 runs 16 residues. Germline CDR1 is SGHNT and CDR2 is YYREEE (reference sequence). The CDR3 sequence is CASSASFRDRSTEAFF. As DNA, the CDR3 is TGTGCCAGCAGCGCATCCTTCCGGGACAGGAGCACTGAAGCTTTCTTT.

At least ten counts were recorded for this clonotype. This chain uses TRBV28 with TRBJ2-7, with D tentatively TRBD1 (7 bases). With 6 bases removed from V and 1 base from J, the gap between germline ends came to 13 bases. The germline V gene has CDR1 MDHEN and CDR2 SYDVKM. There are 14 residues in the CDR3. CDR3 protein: CASRKGGQSYEQYF. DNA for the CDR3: TGTGCCAGCAGAAAGGGGGGACAGTCCTACGAGCAGTACTTC.

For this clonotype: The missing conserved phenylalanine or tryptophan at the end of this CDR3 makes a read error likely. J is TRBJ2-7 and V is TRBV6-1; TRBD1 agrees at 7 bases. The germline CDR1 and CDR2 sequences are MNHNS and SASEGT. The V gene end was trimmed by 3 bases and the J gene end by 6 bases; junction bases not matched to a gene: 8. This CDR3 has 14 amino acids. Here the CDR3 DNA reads TGTGCCAGCAGTGAGGCAGGGAACAGGGGCGAGCAGTACCTC. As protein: CASSEAGNRGEQYL.

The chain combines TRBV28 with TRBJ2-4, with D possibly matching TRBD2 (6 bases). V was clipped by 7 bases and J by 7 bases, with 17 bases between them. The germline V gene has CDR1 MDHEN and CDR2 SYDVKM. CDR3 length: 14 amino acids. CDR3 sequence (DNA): TGTGCCAGCATAGTAGGGCGGGGAGTGAACATTCAGTACTTC. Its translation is CASIVGRGVNIQYF. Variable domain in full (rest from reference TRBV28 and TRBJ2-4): DVKVTQSSRYLVKRTGEKVFLECVQDMDHENMFWYRQDPGLGLRLIYFSYDVKMKEKGDIPEGYSVSREKKERFSLILESASTNQTSMYLCASIVGRGVNIQYFGAGTRLSVL.

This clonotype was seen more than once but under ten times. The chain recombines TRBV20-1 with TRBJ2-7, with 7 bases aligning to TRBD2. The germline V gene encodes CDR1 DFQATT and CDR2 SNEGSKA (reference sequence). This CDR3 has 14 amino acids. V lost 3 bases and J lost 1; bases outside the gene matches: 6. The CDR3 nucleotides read TGCAGTGCTAGTCGGGGGGTTGCGTCCTACGAGCAGTACTTC. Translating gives CSASRGVASYEQYF.

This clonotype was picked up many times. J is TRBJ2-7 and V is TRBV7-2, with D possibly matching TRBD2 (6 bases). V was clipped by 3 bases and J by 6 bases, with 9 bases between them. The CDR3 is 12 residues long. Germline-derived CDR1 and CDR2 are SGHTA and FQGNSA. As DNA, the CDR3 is TGTGCCAGCAGCTTTCTAGCGAGCGAGCAGTACTTC. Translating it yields CASSFLASEQYF.

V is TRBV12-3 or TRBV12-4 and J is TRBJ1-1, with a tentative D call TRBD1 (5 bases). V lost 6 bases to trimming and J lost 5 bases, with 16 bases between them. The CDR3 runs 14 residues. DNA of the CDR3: TGTGCCAGCAGCACCCGGGGGTTGGATACTGAAGCTTTCTTT. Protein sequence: CASSTRGLDTEAFF.

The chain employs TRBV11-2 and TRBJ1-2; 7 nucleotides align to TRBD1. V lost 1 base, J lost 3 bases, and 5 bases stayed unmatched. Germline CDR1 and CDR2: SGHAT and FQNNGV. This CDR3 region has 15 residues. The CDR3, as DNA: TGTGCCAGCAGCTTAGTGCGAGGGGGCGACTATGGCTACACCTTC. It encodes CASSLVRGGDYGYTF.

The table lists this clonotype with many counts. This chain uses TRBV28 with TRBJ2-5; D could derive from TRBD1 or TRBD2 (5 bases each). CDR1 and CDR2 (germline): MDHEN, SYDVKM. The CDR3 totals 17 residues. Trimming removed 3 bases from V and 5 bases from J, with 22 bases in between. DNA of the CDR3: TGTGCCAGCAGTTTTGATCCCCGGGACGGCGGACGGGAGACCCAGTACTTC. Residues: CASSFDPRDGGRETQYF.

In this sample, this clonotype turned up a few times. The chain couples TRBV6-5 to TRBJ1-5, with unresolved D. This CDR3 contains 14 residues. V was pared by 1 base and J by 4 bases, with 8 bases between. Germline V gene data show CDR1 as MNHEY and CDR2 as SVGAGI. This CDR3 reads CASSYFRLNQPQHF. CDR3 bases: TGTGCCAGCAGTTACTTCCGGCTAAATCAGCCCCAGCATTTT.

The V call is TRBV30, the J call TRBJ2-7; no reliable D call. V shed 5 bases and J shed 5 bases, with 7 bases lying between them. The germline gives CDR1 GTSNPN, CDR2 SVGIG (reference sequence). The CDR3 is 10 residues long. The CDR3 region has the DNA TGTGCCTGGGGGCACAACGAGCAGTACTTC. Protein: CAWGHNEQYF.

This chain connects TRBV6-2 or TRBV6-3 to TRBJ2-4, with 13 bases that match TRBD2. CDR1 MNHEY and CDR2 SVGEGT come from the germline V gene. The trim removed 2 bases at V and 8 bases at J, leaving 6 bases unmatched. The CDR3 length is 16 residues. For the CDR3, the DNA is TGTGCCAGCAGTTACACTAGCGGGAGGGCCGGGGACATTCAGTACTTC. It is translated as CASSYTSGRAGDIQYF.

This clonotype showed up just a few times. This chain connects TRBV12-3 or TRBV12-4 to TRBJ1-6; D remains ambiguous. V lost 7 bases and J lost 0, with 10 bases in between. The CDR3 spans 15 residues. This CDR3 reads CASTLKGSYNSPLHF. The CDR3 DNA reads TGTGCCAGCACCCTGAAAGGCTCCTATAATTCACCCCTCCACTTT.

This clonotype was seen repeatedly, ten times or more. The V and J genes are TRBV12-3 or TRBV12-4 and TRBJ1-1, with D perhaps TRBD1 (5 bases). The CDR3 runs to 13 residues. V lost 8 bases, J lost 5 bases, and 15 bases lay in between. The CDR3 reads CASRPGDLTEAFF. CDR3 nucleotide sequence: TGTGCCAGCCGCCCGGGGGATCTGACTGAAGCTTTCTTT.